Sequencing of this T cell receptor beta chain was carried out in a study of identical twins. Broader study findings: Out-of-frame alpha sequences shared between twins exhibited an excess of low generation probability.

TCRdb independently ran MiXCR on the 5' RACE reads; one entry per CDR3 protein. The sample has about 1.7 million distinct CDR3 sequences, about 31% seen once. This clonotype turned up a few times. As yet, its antigen is unknown. The CDR3 loop spans 14 amino acids. The sample was cord blood. This chain uses TRBV21-1 with TRBJ2-2; no DNA check was done on the table's D call, TRBD2. TRBV21-1 is an annotated pseudogene. The clonotype originates from a newborn girl in good health. Here the CDR3 DNA reads TGTGCCAGCAGCAAACTAGCGGGGGACGGGGAGCTGTTTTTT. It translates to CASSKLAGDGELFF.